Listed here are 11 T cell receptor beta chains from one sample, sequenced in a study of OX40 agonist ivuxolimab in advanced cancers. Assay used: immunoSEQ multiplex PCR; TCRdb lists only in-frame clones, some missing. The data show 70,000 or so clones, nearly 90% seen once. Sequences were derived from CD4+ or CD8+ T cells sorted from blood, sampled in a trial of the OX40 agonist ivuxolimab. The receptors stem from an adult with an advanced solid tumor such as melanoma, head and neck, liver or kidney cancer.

CDR3: CASSYETVNQPQHF. CDR3 DNA: TGTGCCAGCAGTTACGAGACAGTCAATCAGCCCCAGCATTTT. V and J are TRBV6-5 and TRBJ1-5; possibly TRBD1 for D (5 bases). Trimming cost V 2 bases and J 3 bases, with 8 bases left between them. The CDR3 extends over 14 amino acids. Per germline, CDR1 MNHEY and CDR2 SVGAGI.

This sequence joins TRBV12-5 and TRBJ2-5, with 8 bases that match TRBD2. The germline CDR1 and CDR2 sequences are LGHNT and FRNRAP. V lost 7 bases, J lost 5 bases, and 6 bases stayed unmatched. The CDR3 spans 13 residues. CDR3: CASAGSGKETQYF. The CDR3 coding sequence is TGTGCTAGTGCAGGTAGCGGGAAGGAGACCCAGTACTTC.

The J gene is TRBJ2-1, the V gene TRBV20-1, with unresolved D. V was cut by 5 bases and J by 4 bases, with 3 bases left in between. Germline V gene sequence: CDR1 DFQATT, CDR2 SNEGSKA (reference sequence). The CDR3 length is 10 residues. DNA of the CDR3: TGCAGTGCTGCATACAATGAGCAGTTCTTC. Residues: CSAAYNEQFF.

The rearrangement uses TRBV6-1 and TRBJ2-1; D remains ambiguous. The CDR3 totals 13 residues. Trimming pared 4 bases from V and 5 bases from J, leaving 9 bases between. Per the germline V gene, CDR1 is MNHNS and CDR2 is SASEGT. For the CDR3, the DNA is TGTGCCAGCAGTGGTTGGATTGACAATGAGCAGTTCTTC. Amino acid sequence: CASSGWIDNEQFF.

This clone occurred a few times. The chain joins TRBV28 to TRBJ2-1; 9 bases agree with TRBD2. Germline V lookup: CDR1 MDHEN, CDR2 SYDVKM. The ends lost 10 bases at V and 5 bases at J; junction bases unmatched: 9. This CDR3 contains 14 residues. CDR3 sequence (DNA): TGTGCCACCACCACGAGCGGGAGGAACAATGAGCAGTTCTTC. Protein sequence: CATTTSGRNNEQFF. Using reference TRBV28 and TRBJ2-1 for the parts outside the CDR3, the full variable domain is DVKVTQSSRYLVKRTGEKVFLECVQDMDHENMFWYRQDPGLGLRLIYFSYDVKMKEKGDIPEGYSVSREKKERFSLILESASTNQTSMYLCATTTSGRNNEQFFGPGTRLTVL.

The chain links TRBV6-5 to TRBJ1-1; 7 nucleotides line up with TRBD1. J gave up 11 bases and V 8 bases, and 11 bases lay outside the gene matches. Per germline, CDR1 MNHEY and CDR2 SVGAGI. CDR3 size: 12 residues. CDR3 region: CASRKLTGRAFF. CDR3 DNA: TGTGCCAGCCGAAAACTGACAGGGAGGGCTTTCTTT.

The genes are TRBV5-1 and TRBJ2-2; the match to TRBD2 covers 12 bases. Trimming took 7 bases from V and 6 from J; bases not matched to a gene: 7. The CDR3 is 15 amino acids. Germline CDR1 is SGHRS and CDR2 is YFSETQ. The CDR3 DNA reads TGCGCCAGCGAACGACTAGCGGGAGAGGCCGGGGAGCTGTTTTTT. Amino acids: CASERLAGEAGELFF.

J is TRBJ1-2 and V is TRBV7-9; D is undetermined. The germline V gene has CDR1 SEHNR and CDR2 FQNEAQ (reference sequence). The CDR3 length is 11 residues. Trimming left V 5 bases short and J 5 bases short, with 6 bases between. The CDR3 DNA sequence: TGTGCCAGCAGCGTGGGATATGGCTACACCTTC. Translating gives CASSVGYGYTF.

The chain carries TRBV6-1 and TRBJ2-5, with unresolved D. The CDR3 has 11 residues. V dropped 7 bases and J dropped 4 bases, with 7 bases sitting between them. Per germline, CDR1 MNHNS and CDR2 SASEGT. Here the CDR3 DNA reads TGTGCCAGCACCCGATCAGAGACCCAGTACTTC. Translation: CASTRSETQYF.

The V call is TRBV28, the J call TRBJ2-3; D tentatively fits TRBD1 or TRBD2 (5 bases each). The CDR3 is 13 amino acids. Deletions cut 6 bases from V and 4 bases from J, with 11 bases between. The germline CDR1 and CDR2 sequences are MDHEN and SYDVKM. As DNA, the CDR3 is TGTGCCAGCAGCCTCGGGACCCCAGATACGCAGTATTTT. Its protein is CASSLGTPDTQYF.

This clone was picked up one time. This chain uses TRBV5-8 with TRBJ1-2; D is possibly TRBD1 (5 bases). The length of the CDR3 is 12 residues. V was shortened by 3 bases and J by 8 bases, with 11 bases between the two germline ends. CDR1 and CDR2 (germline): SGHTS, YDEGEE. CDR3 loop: CASSSGTYGYTF. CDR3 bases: TGTGCCAGCAGCTCCGGGACCTACGGCTACACCTTC.